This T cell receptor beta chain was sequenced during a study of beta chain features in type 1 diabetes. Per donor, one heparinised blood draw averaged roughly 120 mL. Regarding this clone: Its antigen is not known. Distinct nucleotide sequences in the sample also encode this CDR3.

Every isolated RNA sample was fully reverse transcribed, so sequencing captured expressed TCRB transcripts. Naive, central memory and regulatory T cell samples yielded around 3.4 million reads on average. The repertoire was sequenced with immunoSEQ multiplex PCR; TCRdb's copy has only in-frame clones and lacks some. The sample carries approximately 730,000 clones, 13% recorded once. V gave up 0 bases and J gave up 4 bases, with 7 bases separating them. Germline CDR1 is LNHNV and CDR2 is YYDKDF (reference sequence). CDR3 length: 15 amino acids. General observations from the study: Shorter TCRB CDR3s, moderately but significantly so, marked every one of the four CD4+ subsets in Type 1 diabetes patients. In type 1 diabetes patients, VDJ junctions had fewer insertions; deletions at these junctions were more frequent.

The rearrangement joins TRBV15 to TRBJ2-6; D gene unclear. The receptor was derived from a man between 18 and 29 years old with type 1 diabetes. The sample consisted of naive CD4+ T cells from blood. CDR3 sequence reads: CATSRDLAGANVLTF. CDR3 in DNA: TGTGCCACCAGCAGAGATCTCGCGGGGGCCAACGTCCTGACTTTC.